This TCR beta chain was documented in a study of blood T cells in healthy people across ages. With a J-beta primer mix and a sample-barcoded 5' primer, a second PCR ran about 7 to 11 cycles. Sequencing recovered at least 2.5 million CDR3-containing paired-end reads from each sample. Each CDR3 protein is one row after TCRdb ran MiXCR on the 5' RACE reads. The data hold over 950,000 distinct CDR3 sequences, with roughly two fifths observed a single time. Isolated per sample were at least 6 million PBMCs. Total RNA amounts of at least 5 micrograms were extracted per sample. With respect to this clonotype: The junction does not match germline at one end; this may be a read error.

The receptor was derived from a man in his late teens or twenties in good health. Sequencing was performed on blood.

The CDR3 reads CASSLGPDMQYF. The CDR3 bases are TGTGCCAGCAGTTTAGGCCCAGATATGCAGTATTTT. This sequence joins TRBV12-3 or TRBV12-4 and TRBJ2-3; D is unresolved. The CDR3 length is 12 residues.